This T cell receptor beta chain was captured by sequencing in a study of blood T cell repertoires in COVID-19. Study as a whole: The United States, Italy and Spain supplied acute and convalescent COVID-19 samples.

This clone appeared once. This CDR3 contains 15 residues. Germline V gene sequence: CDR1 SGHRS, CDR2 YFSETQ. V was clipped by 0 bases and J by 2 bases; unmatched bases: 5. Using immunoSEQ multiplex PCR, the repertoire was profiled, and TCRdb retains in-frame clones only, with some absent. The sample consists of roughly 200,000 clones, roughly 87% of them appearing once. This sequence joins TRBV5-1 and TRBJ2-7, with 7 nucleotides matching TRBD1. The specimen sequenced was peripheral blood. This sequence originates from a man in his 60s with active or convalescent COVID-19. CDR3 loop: CASSLGWGTAYEQYF. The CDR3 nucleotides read TGCGCCAGCAGCTTGGGGTGGGGGACAGCCTACGAGCAGTACTTC.